This T cell receptor (beta chain) is from a study of blood T cell repertoires in COVID-19. Background on the study: The analysed material was cDNA or gDNA that came from T cells, B-cell-depleted T cells, or PBMCs.

This CDR3 comprises 14 residues. V gave up 6 bases and J gave up 5 bases; unmatched junction bases: 12. Germline lookup yields CDR1 SQVTM and CDR2 ANQGSEA. Original processing methods: Counts of nucleated cells, estimated from reference gene primer amplification, were obtained. Libraries were prepared by immunoSEQ multiplex PCR; TCRdb keeps only in-frame clonotypes and omits some of them. The V and J calls and the clone size are those of that table, but D and trimming were determined from the DNA. Counted here are roughly 46,000 clones, 88% occurring once; the ten biggest clones make up about 12%. Sequencing used peripheral blood. This TCR was sampled from a human donor with active COVID-19. The donor label of this sample is uncertain. The chain has TRBV29-1 and TRBJ1-2, with 7 bases aligning to TRBD1. The DNA for the CDR3 is TGCAGCGTCAGAGAACCGGGACAGAGTTATGGCTACACCTTC. Residues: CSVREPGQSYGYTF.